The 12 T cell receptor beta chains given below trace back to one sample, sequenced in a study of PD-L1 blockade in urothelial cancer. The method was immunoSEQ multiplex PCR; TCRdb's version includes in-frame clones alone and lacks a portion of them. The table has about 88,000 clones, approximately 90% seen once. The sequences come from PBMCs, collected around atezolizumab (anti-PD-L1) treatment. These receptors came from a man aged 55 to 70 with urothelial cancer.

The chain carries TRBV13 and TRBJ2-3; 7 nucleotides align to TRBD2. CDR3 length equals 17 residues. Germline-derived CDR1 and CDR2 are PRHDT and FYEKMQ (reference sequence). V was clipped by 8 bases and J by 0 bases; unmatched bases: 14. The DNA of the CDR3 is TGTGCCAGCGCCCCAGTCCCGACTAGCCCGAGCACAGATACGCAGTATTTT. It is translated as CASAPVPTSPSTDTQYF.

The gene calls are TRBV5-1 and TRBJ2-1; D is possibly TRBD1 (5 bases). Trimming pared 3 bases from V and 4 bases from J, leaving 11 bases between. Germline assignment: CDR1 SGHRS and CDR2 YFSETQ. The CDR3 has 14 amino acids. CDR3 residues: CASSSQDSYNEQFF. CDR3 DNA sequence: TGCGCCAGCAGCTCACAAGACAGTTACAATGAGCAGTTCTTC. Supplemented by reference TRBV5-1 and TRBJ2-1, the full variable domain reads KAGVTQTPRYLIKTRGQQVTLSCSPISGHRSVSWYQQTPGQGLQFLFEYFSETQRNKGNFPGRFSGRQFSNSRSEMNVSTLELGDSALYLCASSSQDSYNEQFFGPGTRLTVL.

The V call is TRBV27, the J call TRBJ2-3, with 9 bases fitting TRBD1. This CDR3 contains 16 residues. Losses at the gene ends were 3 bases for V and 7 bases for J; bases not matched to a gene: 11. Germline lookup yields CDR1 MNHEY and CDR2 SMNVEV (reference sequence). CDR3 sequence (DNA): TGTGCCAGCAGTTTCCGGACAGGGGTTGTGAGAAATACGCAGTATTTT. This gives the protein CASSFRTGVVRNTQYF.

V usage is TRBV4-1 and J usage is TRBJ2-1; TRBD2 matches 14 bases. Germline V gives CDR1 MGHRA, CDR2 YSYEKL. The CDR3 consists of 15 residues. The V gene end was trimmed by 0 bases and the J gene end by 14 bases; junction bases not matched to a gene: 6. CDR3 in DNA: TGCGCCAGCAGCCAAGAAAGGCCGGGACTAGCGGGGGAGTTCTTC. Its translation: CASSQERPGLAGEFF.

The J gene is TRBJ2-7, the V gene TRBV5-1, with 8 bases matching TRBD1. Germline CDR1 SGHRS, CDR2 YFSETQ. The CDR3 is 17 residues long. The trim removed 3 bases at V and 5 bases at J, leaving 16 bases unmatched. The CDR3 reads CASSSPGGQRYSDEQYF. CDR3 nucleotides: TGCGCCAGCAGCTCGCCAGGGGGCCAGAGGTACTCTGACGAGCAGTACTTC.

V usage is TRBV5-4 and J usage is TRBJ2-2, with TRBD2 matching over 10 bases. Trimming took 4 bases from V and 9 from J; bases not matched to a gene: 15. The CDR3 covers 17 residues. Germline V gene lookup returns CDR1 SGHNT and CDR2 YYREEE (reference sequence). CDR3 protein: CASSGGGSGRSERELFF. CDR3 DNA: TGTGCCAGCAGCGGCGGTGGTAGCGGGAGGTCAGAGAGGGAGCTGTTTTTT.

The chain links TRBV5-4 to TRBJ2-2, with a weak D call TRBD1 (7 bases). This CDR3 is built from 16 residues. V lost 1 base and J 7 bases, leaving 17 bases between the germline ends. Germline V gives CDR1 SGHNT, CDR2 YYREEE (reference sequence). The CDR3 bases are TGTGCCAGCAGCTTGCCCAGGGGGGTCATGAACGGGGAGCTGTTTTTT. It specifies CASSLPRGVMNGELFF.

Here the CDR3 DNA reads TGTGCCAGCAGTTTAGGTGACAGACCATTTGAGAGTGGCTACACCTTC. It specifies CASSLGDRPFESGYTF. The genes are TRBV28 and TRBJ1-2; D may be TRBD1 (5 bases). CDR1 and CDR2 from the germline V gene are MDHEN and SYDVKM. Between the trimmed V and J ends, which lost 2 bases and 7 bases, there was a span of 20 bases. The CDR3 sequence is 16 residues long.

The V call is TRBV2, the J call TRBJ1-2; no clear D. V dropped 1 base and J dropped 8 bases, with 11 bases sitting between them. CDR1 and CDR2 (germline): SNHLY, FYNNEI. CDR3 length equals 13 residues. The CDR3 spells CASSEGVGFGYTF. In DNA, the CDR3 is TGTGCCAGCAGTGAAGGGGTGGGCTTCGGCTACACCTTC.

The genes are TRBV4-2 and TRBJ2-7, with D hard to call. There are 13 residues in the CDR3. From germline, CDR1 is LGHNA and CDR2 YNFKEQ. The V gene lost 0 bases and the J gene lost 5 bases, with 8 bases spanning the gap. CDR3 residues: CASSQEWSHEQYF. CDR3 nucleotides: TGTGCCAGCAGCCAAGAATGGAGTCACGAGCAGTACTTC.

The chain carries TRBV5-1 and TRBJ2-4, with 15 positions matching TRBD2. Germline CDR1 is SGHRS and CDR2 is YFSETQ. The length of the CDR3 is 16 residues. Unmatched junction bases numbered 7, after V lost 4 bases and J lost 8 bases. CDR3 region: CASSPGLAGGLDIQYF. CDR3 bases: TGCGCCAGCAGCCCGGGACTAGCGGGGGGTCTAGACATTCAGTACTTC.

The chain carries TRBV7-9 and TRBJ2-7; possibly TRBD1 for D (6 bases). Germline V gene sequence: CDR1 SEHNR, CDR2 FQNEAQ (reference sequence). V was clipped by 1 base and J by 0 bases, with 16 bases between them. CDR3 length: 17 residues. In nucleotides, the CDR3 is TGTGCCAGCAGCTTAGACCAGGGGTCGTGGAGCTCCTACGAGCAGTACTTC. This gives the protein CASSLDQGSWSSYEQYF.